The rows below give T cell receptor beta chains drawn from one sample of a study of beta chain features in type 1 diabetes. Sequenced by immunoSEQ multiplex PCR; TCRdb stores in-frame clones only, minus some. The table shows roughly 140,000 clones, with about 7.1% occurring only once. The sequencing input was central memory CD4+ T cells from blood. The receptors here all came from a woman in her 30s in good health. The CDR3 runs from the conserved cysteine through the conserved F or W. D genes are given only for firm matches. Size tells how often a clone was seen (once, few, many) or the class of an expanded clone, and some rows leave it out.

v_gene	d_gene	j_gene	abundance	CDR3nt	CDR3aa
TRBV14	.	TRBJ2-7	few	TGTGCCAGCAGTATGGGGCCCTATCAGTACTTC	CASSMGPYQYF
TRBV28	TRBD2	TRBJ2-7	few	TGTGCCAGCAGTTCACCGGGACTAGGCAGTGCGCAGTACTTC	CASSSPGLGSAQYF
TRBV14	TRBD1	TRBJ2-7	.	TGTGCCAGCAGCCAGGGACAGGGGGTCGCCTACGAGCAGTACTTC	CASSQGQGVAYEQYF
TRBV6-5	TRBD2	TRBJ2-1	.	TGTGCCAGCAGTTACTCCGGCGGGGGAGTATACAATGAGCAGTTCTTC	CASSYSGGGVYNEQFF
TRBV19	.	TRBJ1-3	few	TGTGCCAGTTTCGACAGGAATGGAAACACCATATATTTT	CASFDRNGNTIYF
TRBV6-1	.	TRBJ2-1	few	TGTGCCAGCAGTGAAGCCGGACTTACTAATGAGCAGTTCTTC	CASSEAGLTNEQFF
TRBV28	TRBD2	TRBJ2-1	few	TGTGCCAGCAGTTTTTCCGCGGGAGGGCCGAAGAATGAGCAGTTCTTC	CASSFSAGGPKNEQFF
TRBV5-1	.	TRBJ1-5	.	TGCGCCAGCAGCTTGGCAGGGACACAGGGTCAGCCCCAGCATTTT	CASSLAGTQGQPQHF
TRBV7-2	TRBD2	TRBJ2-5	many	TGTGCCACCAGCGGGAGTAGGGAGACCCAGTACTTC	CATSGSRETQYF
TRBV7-9	TRBD2	TRBJ2-3	few	TGTGCCAGCAGCTCCGGACTAGCGGAGGTCACAGATACGCAGTATTTT	CASSSGLAEVTDTQYF
TRBV9	TRBD2	TRBJ2-5	few	TGTGCCAGCAGCGCCCGGGGTAGCGGGAGGTTAGAGACCCAGTACTTC	CASSARGSGRLETQYF
TRBV27	TRBD1	TRBJ1-2	.	TGTGCCAGCAGATCGACAGGGGCGCGCTATGGCTACACCTTC	CASRSTGARYGYTF
TRBV28	.	TRBJ2-7	few	TGTGCCAGCAGTTTTGGGAGATACGAGCAGTACTTC	CASSFGRYEQYF
TRBV11-3	TRBD2	TRBJ2-1	.	TGTGCCAGCAGCGTTAGCGGGAGTGGATCCTACAATGAGCAGTTCTTC	CASSVSGSGSYNEQFF
TRBV30	TRBD2	TRBJ2-2	.	TGTGCCTGGAGGGGAGGGCGGAAAAACACCGGGGAGCTGTTTTTT	CAWRGGRKNTGELFF
TRBV11-2	TRBD2	TRBJ2-7	few	TGTGCCAGCAGCTTACTAGCGGGGGCCTACGAGCAGTACTTC	CASSLLAGAYEQYF
TRBV19	TRBD1	TRBJ1-5	few	TGTGCCAGTATACCTACAGGGGCGGCTCAGCCCCAGCATTTT	CASIPTGAAQPQHF
TRBV7-2	.	TRBJ1-2	few	TGTGCCAGCAGCTTAGGGCCGGGCTATGGCTACACCTTC	CASSLGPGYGYTF
TRBV6-5	TRBD1	TRBJ1-1	.	TGTGCCAGCAGAGCCCTGGACAGGGTGAACACTGAAGCTTTCTTT	CASRALDRVNTEAFF
TRBV5-4	TRBD1	TRBJ2-6	few	TGTGCCAGCAGCACGGGACAGCTACACTCTGGGGCCAACGTCCTGACTTTC	CASSTGQLHSGANVLTF
TRBV7-2	TRBD2	TRBJ2-7	.	TGTGCCAGCAGTTCTGGCGGGAGTTACGAGCAGTACTTC	CASSSGGSYEQYF
TRBV5-1	.	TRBJ1-1	.	TGCGCCAGCAGCCGGGACATTACTGAAGCTTTCTTT	CASSRDITEAFF
TRBV5-1	TRBD1	TRBJ1-2	.	TGCGCCAGCAGCCCGGGACAGCTCTCCGTATTTGGCTACACCTTC	CASSPGQLSVFGYTF
TRBV2	TRBD1	TRBJ1-2	.	TGTGCCAGCAGGACCGAACAGGGGGGCGGCTACACCTTC	CASRTEQGGGYTF
TRBV7-8	TRBD2	TRBJ2-7	.	TGTGCCAGCAGCTTGAAGCGGGAGGTGTACGAGCAGTACTTC	CASSLKREVYEQYF
TRBV27	.	TRBJ2-1	.	TGTGCCAGCAGTACGCCCCGGAGAGATGAGCAGTTCTTC	CASSTPRRDEQFF
TRBV6-6	TRBD1	TRBJ1-4	.	TGTGCCTCCCAAGGGGGACAGGCTAAGAATGAAAAACTGTTTTTT	CASQGGQAKNEKLFF
TRBV5-6	TRBD2	TRBJ2-5	.	TGTGCCAGCAGCTTGTTGCCTAGCGGGAGTGGGGAAGAGACCCAGTACTTC	CASSLLPSGSGEETQYF
TRBV7-3	.	TRBJ2-2	.	TGTGCCAGCAGCCGCCCGTCGAGTGCGGGGACCGGGGAGCTGTTTTTT	CASSRPSSAGTGELFF
TRBV5-5	.	TRBJ2-5	few	TGTGCCAGCAGCTTCCGACTGACCCAAGAGACCCAGTACTTC	CASSFRLTQETQYF
TRBV7-2	.	TRBJ2-6	few	TGTGCCAGCAGCACCCGGAGGTCGAAGTCTGGGGCCAACGTCCTGACTTTC	CASSTRRSKSGANVLTF
TRBV5-4	.	TRBJ1-1	few	TGTGCCAGCAGCCGACAGACAGAAAACACTGAAGCTTTCTTT	CASSRQTENTEAFF
TRBV6-1	.	TRBJ2-2	.	TGTGCCAGCAGTGTACCGACGGGCACCGGGGAGCTGTTTTTT	CASSVPTGTGELFF
TRBV5-1	TRBD2	TRBJ2-1	.	TGCGCCAGCAGGTCTAGCGGGAGGGTCGTTTACAATGAGCAGTTCTTC	CASRSSGRVVYNEQFF
TRBV13	TRBD1	TRBJ1-4	.	TGTGCCAGCAGCGAATCGGACAGGGGGGCTGAAAAACTGTTTTTT	CASSESDRGAEKLFF
TRBV7-9	.	TRBJ2-3	few	TGTGCCTCGCCCAGCGCATACTACACAGATACGCAGTATTTT	CASPSAYYTDTQYF
TRBV7-9	.	TRBJ2-2	.	TGTGCCAGCAGCTTTTGGGGCAGGAGCGACACCGGGGAGCTGTTTTTT	CASSFWGRSDTGELFF
TRBV30	TRBD1	TRBJ2-2	few	TGTGCCTGGCAAAACCCAGGGGGCCGATTCACCGGGGAGCTGTTTTTT	CAWQNPGGRFTGELFF
TRBV29-1	.	TRBJ1-4	few	TGCAGCGCCGGGGGTTCACCCGAAAAACTGTTTTTT	CSAGGSPEKLFF
TRBV14	.	TRBJ2-1	few	TGTGCCAGCAGCCTCCCGGGACTGGGAAACAATGAGCAGTTCTTC	CASSLPGLGNNEQFF
TRBV6-1	.	TRBJ2-3	.	TGTGCCAGCAGGATCAGTAGGACAGCCTCAGATACGCAGTATTTT	CASRISRTASDTQYF
TRBV14	TRBD1	TRBJ2-3	.	TGTGCCAGCAGCACGGGACAGGGACAATTCACAGATACGCAGTATTTT	CASSTGQGQFTDTQYF
TRBV11-2	TRBD1	TRBJ2-7	few	TGTGCCAGCAGCTTAGAGGACGACAGGGGGAAGTACTTC	CASSLEDDRGKYF
TRBV6-5	TRBD2	TRBJ2-7	few	TGTGCCAGCAGTTACCGAGCGGGAGGGCCTCGGTACTTC	CASSYRAGGPRYF
TRBV28	.	TRBJ2-1	few	TGTGCCAGCACCAGTACTAGTGCGGCTACGCAGTTCTTC	CASTSTSAATQFF
TRBV9	.	TRBJ2-2	few	TGTGCCAGCAGCGTAGGAGGAAATGCGGGAACCGGGGAGCTGTTTTTT	CASSVGGNAGTGELFF